Here is one T cell receptor beta chain with its context. The antigen it recognizes is unknown. There are no base qualities to consult, and no much larger clone falls within one base. Genomic DNA was isolated from the sorted cells so that the TCRbeta CDR3 region could be sequenced. The immunoSEQ Assay was used to sequence the TCRbeta CDR3 regions. The immuneACCESS repertoire file appears here via TCRdb, limited to in-frame rearrangements. These files lack a portion of the clones; in checked studies, under half of the deficit traces to unresolved V genes, and the cause of the others is not known. The sample data list tens of thousands of clones, and about 86% of these were observed just once. Of the sample, around 6% falls within the top ten clones. The trial excluded patients who had a history of autoimmune disease or who were on systemic immunosuppression. In every dose cohort, peripheral blood was drawn for TCR sequencing at baseline, cycle 4 day 1, and cycle 7 day 1. The samples were taken from a phase I, first-in-human, multicenter, open-label dose-escalation trial of ivuxolimab. The trial enrolled adults with locally advanced or metastatic head and neck squamous cell, hepatocellular, melanoma or renal cell carcinoma. CD4+ and CD8+ T cells were sorted separately from peripheral blood before TCR sequencing.

The record originates from a study of OX40 agonist ivuxolimab in advanced cancers. Turning to the overall study: Ivuxolimab was an agonistic, fully human IgG2 monoclonal antibody directed against OX40 (CD134), a costimulatory receptor. Intravenous ivuxolimab was administered to patients every 2 weeks at six dose levels: 0.01, 0.1, 0.3, 1.5, 3 and 10 mg/kg. Of the roughly 50 dose-escalation patients, hepatocellular carcinoma was present in roughly 19, melanoma in approximately 15, renal cell carcinoma in 9 and head and neck cancer in 9. In the dose-escalation cohort, around four fifths of patients were male, and the mean age was around 60 years with a range of roughly 20 to 80. Patients were allowed to have had prior anti-PD-1, anti-PD-L1 or anti-CTLA-4 therapy, and approximately 41% of the dose-escalation patients had previously received checkpoint inhibitors. Partial responses occurred in three dose-escalation patients: two with cutaneous melanoma and one with hepatocellular carcinoma. The point of sequencing TCRbeta in the periphery was to test whether ivuxolimab changed TCR sequence diversity and drove clonal T-cell expansion. The monotherapy dose-escalation portion (N ≈ 50 patients) of the phase I ivuxolimab trial is reported in the paper.

Study-wide conclusions, independent of this receptor: The antigen specificity of the peripheral T cells that underwent clonal expansion was not determined. Low levels of normalized T-cell clonal expansion were also seen in some patients who did not respond. In partial responders in the 0.1-3.0 mg/kg groups, normalized peripheral clonal expansion was found to be among the lowest, especially among CD8+ T cells. After ivuxolimab, expanded clones were on average more numerous among CD8+ T cells than among CD4+ T cells. Clonal expansion of both CD4+ and CD8+ blood T cells was observed from baseline to week 6 at doses 0.1 to 3.0 mg/kg.

The TCR was taken from an adult with an advanced solid tumor such as melanoma, head and neck, liver or kidney cancer. The source material was CD4+ or CD8+ T cells sorted from blood, sampled in a trial of the OX40 agonist ivuxolimab.

The CDR3 protein: CAANRGSNEKLFF. Here is the DNA: TGTGCCGCTAACAGGGGGAGTAATGAAAAACTGTTTTTT. The chain joins TRBV30 to TRBJ1-4, and 8 junction bases match TRBD1. Germline trimming: 8 bases from V, 4 bases from J; junction bases outside gene matches: 6. The germline V gene (reference sequence) gives CDR1 as GTSNPN and CDR2 as SVGIG. The CDR3 has 13 amino acids, counting the end cysteine and phenylalanine. Of the read, only the CDR3 DNA is kept; its 39 bases are in frame from base 1.